This T cell receptor beta chain was observed in a study of breast tumors, draining lymph nodes, adjacent tissues. Study-wide points: That most tumor T cells come from lymph nodes remained unproven. Tumor and nontumor repertoires were significantly more similar in luminal-like than in basal-like breast cancer. Compared with lymph nodes, tumors were less diverse; compared with nontumor tissue, more. Data fit most tumor T cells coming from lymph node, expanding in tumor.

Samples came from axillary lymph nodes draining the breast cancer. This CDR3 has 13 residues. The germline V gene encodes CDR1 SGDLS and CDR2 YYNGEE. Trimming cost V 0 bases and J 3 bases, with 4 bases left between them. This clonotype came up many times. The antigen remains undetermined. TCRdb re-called the multiplex PCR reads through MiXCR, storing one row per CDR3 protein. The data show approximately 120,000 distinct CDR3 sequences, with roughly 20% seen just once and roughly 2.2% held by the top ten. This sequence was found in a female donor with breast cancer. Some clones in this sample may be carry-over from other donors' samples. The sample was axillary lymph node tissue. The rearrangement uses TRBV9 and TRBJ2-1; D uncertain. CDR3 sequence (DNA): TGTGCCAGCAGCGTAGGGATCTACAATGAGCAGTTCTTC. Translation: CASSVGIYNEQFF.